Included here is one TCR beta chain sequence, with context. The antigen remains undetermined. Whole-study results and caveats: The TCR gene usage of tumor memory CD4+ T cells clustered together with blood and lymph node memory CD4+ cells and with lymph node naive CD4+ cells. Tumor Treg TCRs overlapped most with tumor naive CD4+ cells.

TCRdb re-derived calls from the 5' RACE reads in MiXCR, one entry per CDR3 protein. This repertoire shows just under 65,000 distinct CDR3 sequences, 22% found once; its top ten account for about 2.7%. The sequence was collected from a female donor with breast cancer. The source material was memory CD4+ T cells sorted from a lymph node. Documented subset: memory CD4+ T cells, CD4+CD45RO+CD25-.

The CDR3 loop reads CAAGAGGFNEQFF. In DNA form, the CDR3 reads TGTGCCGCGGGGGCCGGCGGGTTCAATGAGCAGTTCTTC. The J gene is TRBJ2-1, the V gene TRBV28; TRBD2 might be the D (7 bases). In germline, CDR1 is MDHEN, CDR2 SYDVKM. This CDR3 comprises 13 residues. Trimming took off 11 bases at V and 6 bases at J, with 17 bases between the two ends.